This entry features one TCR beta chain sequence. No progression to ophthalmopathy over 18 months defined stable hyperthyroidism. The record originates from a study of Graves' ophthalmopathy and Graves' hyperthyroidism. Study background: Blood was drawn at initial diagnosis, before any treatment.

Germline assignment: CDR1 KGHSH and CDR2 LQKENI. The CDR3 loop spans 14 amino acids. V lost 3 bases, J lost 3 bases, and 4 bases stayed unmatched. Amplified material comprised TCR beta CDR3 regions derived from RNA transcripts. RT-PCR with HTBI primers came first, then second-round multiplex PCR. MiXCR, run by TCRdb on the multiplex PCR reads, gives a single entry per CDR3 protein. The sample contains 400,000 or so distinct CDR3 sequences, less than 20% of which appear only once. Input material: peripheral blood. The clonotype was recovered from a young woman with stable Graves' hyperthyroidism. V gene TRBV18 combines with J gene TRBJ2-5, with 7 nucleotides matching TRBD1. CDR3 in DNA: TGTGCCAGCTCACCGACAGGGTCGGAAGAGACCCAGTACTTC. Protein product: CASSPTGSEETQYF.